These 9 T cell receptor beta chains were all obtained from the same sample, sequenced in a study of T cell clonality in common variable immunodeficiency. General study findings and limits: Reportedly, TCR beta sequences from common variable immunodeficiency showed fewer deletions and N-nucleotide insertions.

No antigen has been identified for these receptors. Produced via immunoSEQ multiplex PCR; TCRdb's table is partial and in-frame only. The record shows more than 20,000 clones for this sample, with no singletons present. The source material was peripheral blood mononuclear cells. These receptors were taken from a human donor with common variable immunodeficiency.

Ten or more counts support this clone. The read ends 3 residues shy of where the CDR3 ends; the end is completed using the germline J gene. This chain links TRBV20-1 with TRBJ1-4, with 8 nucleotides matching TRBD1. The CDR3 extends over 15 amino acids. Germline CDR1 is DFQATT and CDR2 is SNEGSKA (reference sequence). V lost 5 bases, J lost 8 bases, and 13 bases stayed unmatched. CDR3 loop: CSAAHPSGGWEKLFF. CDR3 DNA (partial): TGCAGTGCTGCACATCCCTCAGGGGGCTGGGAAAAA.

A few counts support this clone. The read terminates 3 residues before the CDR3 end, so the remaining end is supplied by the germline J gene. The rearrangement joins TRBV11-2 to TRBJ1-4; 7 bases are shared with TRBD1. CDR1 and CDR2 (germline): SGHAT, FQNNGV. The CDR3 is made up of 14 amino acids. V dropped 5 bases and J dropped 7; count of bases not matched to a gene: 7. Incomplete CDR3 DNA: TGTGCCAGCAGCCGGGACAGCGGCGGTGAAAAA. Protein product: CASSRDSGGEK. The CDR3 in its entirety is CASSRDSGGEKLFF.

The sample holds many counts of this clone. From the germline J gene comes the end of the CDR3, since the read stops 3 residues before it. The chain combines TRBV7-9 with TRBJ2-2, with unresolved D. The germline gives CDR1 SEHNR, CDR2 FQNEAQ (reference sequence). This CDR3 has 14 residues. V lost 1 base and J lost 2, with 5 bases in between. The sequenced part of the CDR3 DNA is TGTGCCAGCAGCTTAGGGCACAACACCGGGGAG. Protein sequence: CASSLGHNTGE. Given in full, the CDR3 is CASSLGHNTGELFF.

Of note for this clone: Coverage ceases 3 residues before the CDR3 finishes, and the germline J gene fills in the end. This CDR3 is also generated by other DNA sequences in the sample. This rearrangement joins TRBV7-3 to TRBJ2-1, with TRBD1 matching over 9 bases. The V and J ends lost 1 base and 7 bases, in that order; junction bases with no gene match: 5. The CDR3 covers 15 residues. CDR1 and CDR2 (germline): SGHTA, FQGTGA. CDR3 DNA, as far as it was read: TGTGCCAGCAGCTTAATCCTACAGGGGGCGAATGAG. Amino acids: CASSLILQGANE. The entire CDR3 is CASSLILQGANEQFF.

A few counts support this clone. The read gets to within 3 residues of the CDR3 end, and the germline J gene fills in the rest. The rearrangement uses TRBV10-3 and TRBJ2-7, with 10 bases aligning to TRBD2. Germline assignment: CDR1 ENHRY and CDR2 SYGVKD. Trimming took 6 bases from V and 3 from J; bases not matched to a gene: 11. The CDR3 has 16 amino acids. CDR3 amino acids: CAISLKPGTSVYEQYF. CDR3 bases read: TGTGCCATCAGCCTTAAACCCGGGACTAGCGTCTACGAG.

On this clone: Read data end 3 residues before the CDR3 end; the end is taken from the germline J gene. The V call is TRBV19, the J call TRBJ2-7; no clear D gene. The CDR3 has 13 amino acids. Per germline, CDR1 LNHDA and CDR2 SQIVND (reference sequence). V lost 3 bases and J 6 bases, leaving 12 bases between the germline ends. The covered CDR3 bases are TGTGCCAGTAGTATGCTGACTTTTGCCGAG. Its translation: CASSMLTFAE. The CDR3 reads in full as CASSMLTFAEQYF.

This clone was seen at least ten times. The read comes to an end 3 residues before the CDR3 does, leaving the germline J gene to fill in the end. The chain employs TRBV30 and TRBJ2-5, with 7 positions matching TRBD2. Germline V gene data show CDR1 as GTSNPN and CDR2 as SVGIG (reference sequence). The V gene end was trimmed by 1 base and the J gene end by 3 bases; junction bases not matched to a gene: 5. The CDR3 covers 14 residues. The part of the CDR3 DNA that was read is TGTGCCTGGAGTGACGGACTAGTTAAAGAGACC. Protein sequence: CAWSDGLVKET. The entire CDR3 protein reads CAWSDGLVKETQYF.

This clone was seen repeatedly, ten times or more. The CDR3 extends 3 residues past the end of the read, so its final part is completed from the germline J gene. The chain has TRBV3-1 (or the pseudogene TRBV3-2) and TRBJ1-2, with D unclear. Trimming shortened V by 4 bases and J by 3 bases, and 15 bases separated the two germline ends. This CDR3 is built from 15 residues. Germline assignment: CDR1 LGHDT and CDR2 YNNKEL (reference sequence). CDR3 bases read: TGTGCCAGCAGCCCAAGACACTCAACTCACTATGGC. It is translated as CASSPRHSTHYG. The entire CDR3 protein is CASSPRHSTHYGYTF.

A note on this clone: The read comes to an end 3 residues before the CDR3 does, leaving the germline J gene to fill in the end. The chain carries TRBV20-1 and TRBJ2-1, with 7 bases identical to TRBD1. The trim removed 4 bases at V and 4 bases at J, leaving 7 bases unmatched. Germline V gene sequence: CDR1 DFQATT, CDR2 SNEGSKA (reference sequence). The CDR3 is 14 residues long. The CDR3 reads CSATGTEGYNEQFF. The covered CDR3 bases are TGCAGTGCTACTGGGACAGAAGGATACAATGAG.